This T cell receptor (beta chain) was found in a study of breast tumors, draining lymph nodes, adjacent tissues. Points from the study as a whole: That most tumor T cells come from lymph nodes remained unproven. Compared with lymph nodes, tumors were less diverse; compared with nontumor tissue, more.

This clonotype was counted at least ten times. Its antigen is as yet unknown. The lymph nodes were axillary draining lymph nodes from breast cancer patients. TCRdb re-derived calls from the multiplex PCR reads in MiXCR, one entry per CDR3 protein. Of 160,000 or so distinct CDR3 sequences in the sample, 30% to 40% were seen once. This receptor was identified in a female donor with breast cancer. Some clones in this sample may be carry-over from other donors' samples. Sequencing used axillary lymph node tissue.

This chain's CDR3 is CASSQTSSAETQYF. The CDR3 DNA follows: TGTGCCAGCAGCCAGACTAGCTCAGCAGAGACCCAGTACTTC. This chain connects TRBV9 to TRBJ2-5; 7 positions match TRBD2. Germline CDR1 SGDLS, CDR2 YYNGEE. CDR3 length: 14 residues. With 4 bases clipped from V and 4 bases from J, the junction kept 7 bases outside the gene matches.